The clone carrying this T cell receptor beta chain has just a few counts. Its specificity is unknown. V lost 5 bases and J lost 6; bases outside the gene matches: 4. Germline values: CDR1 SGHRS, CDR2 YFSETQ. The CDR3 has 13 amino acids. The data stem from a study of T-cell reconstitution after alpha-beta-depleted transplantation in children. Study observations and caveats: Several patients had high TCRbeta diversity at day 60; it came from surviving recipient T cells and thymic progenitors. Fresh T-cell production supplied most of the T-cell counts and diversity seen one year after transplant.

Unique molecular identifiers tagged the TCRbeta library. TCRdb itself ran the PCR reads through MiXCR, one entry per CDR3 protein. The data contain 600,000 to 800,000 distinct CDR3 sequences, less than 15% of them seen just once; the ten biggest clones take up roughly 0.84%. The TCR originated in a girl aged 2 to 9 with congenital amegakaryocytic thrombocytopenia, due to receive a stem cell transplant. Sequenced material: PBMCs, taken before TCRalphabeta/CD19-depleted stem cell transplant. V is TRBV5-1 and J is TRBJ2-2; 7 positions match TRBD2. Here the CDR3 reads CASRSGTSGELFF. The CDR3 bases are TGCGCCAGCAGAAGCGGGACCTCCGGGGAGCTGTTTTTT.